The 26 T cell receptor beta chains below all came from one sample that was sequenced in a study of OX40 agonist ivuxolimab in advanced cancers. Receptor libraries were prepared by the immunoSEQ multiplex PCR assay. This is the immuneACCESS table as TCRdb keeps it, with only in-frame sequences that have V and J called. A part of the clones is gone; compared with another copy, unresolved V genes explain less than half, and the rest is unexplained. Within this sample are some 87,000 clones, with around nine tenths of them counted one time only. In total, the top ten clones hold around 0.7% of the sample. Here the sequenced sample was CD4+ or CD8+ T cells sorted from blood, taken in a trial of the OX40 agonist ivuxolimab. The receptors shown here come from an adult with an advanced solid tumor such as melanoma, head and neck, liver or kidney cancer.

The rearrangement uses TRBV5-1 and TRBJ1-1, with D tentatively TRBD1 (6 bases). This CDR3 has 12 amino acids. Germline assignment: CDR1 SGHRS and CDR2 YFSETQ. The V end lost 5 bases, the J end lost 5 bases, and 10 bases lay between the germline ends. In DNA, the CDR3 is TGCGCCAGCAGACAGGGTTGGACTGAAGCTTTCTTT. Amino acid sequence: CASRQGWTEAFF.

The chain recombines TRBV6-1 with TRBJ2-1; no definite D call. Trimming shortened V by 6 bases and J by 9 bases, and 21 bases separated the two germline ends. The germline V gene encodes CDR1 MNHNS and CDR2 SASEGT. The CDR3 consists of 15 residues. This CDR3 is CASSPMLAAGGEQFF. CDR3 DNA sequence: TGTGCCAGCAGCCCTATGTTGGCGGCTGGCGGTGAGCAGTTCTTC.

The chain combines TRBV11-2 with TRBJ2-7, with D perhaps matching TRBD2 (7 bases). Per germline, CDR1 SGHAT and CDR2 FQNNGV. Trimming stripped 2 bases from V and 5 bases from J, with 13 bases between. This CDR3 has 14 amino acids. CDR3: CASSLLGGPNEQYF. The DNA of the CDR3 is TGTGCCAGCAGCTTACTGGGGGGGCCCAACGAGCAGTACTTC.

The V and J genes are TRBV27 and TRBJ2-5, with 8 bases that match TRBD2. After removal of 6 bases from V and 1 base from J, the junction contained 10 bases not matched to a gene. CDR3 size: 16 residues. Germline CDR1 MNHEY, CDR2 SMNVEV (reference sequence). The CDR3, as DNA: TGTGCCAGCAGACCCAACGGACTAGCTCTCCAAGAGACCCAGTACTTC. It encodes CASRPNGLALQETQYF.

J is TRBJ2-1 and V is TRBV29-1; 12 nucleotides agree with TRBD2. The CDR3 length is 16 residues. V shed 8 bases, J shed 6 bases, and the junction held 14 bases outside the gene matches. The germline V gene has CDR1 SQVTM and CDR2 ANQGSEA. DNA of the CDR3: TGCAGCAGTAAGACTAGCGGGGGCTCAAAGCTCAATGAGCAGTTCTTC. It yields the protein CSSKTSGGSKLNEQFF.

The chain uses TRBV7-2 and TRBJ2-3, with 8 bases lining up with TRBD2. The CDR3 runs 14 residues. V was pared by 3 bases and J by 3 bases, with 2 bases of the junction left unmatched. CDR1 and CDR2 (germline): SGHTA, FQGNSA. As DNA, the CDR3 is TGTGCCAGCAGCTTGAGCGGGGGAACAGATACGCAGTATTTT. Translated, it gives CASSLSGGTDTQYF.

The count of this clone is one. This chain uses TRBV5-1 with TRBJ2-3; possibly TRBD1 or TRBD2 for D (5 bases each). V lost 2 bases to trimming and J lost 5 bases, with 18 bases between them. The CDR3 loop spans 16 amino acids. CDR1 and CDR2 from the germline V gene are SGHRS and YFSETQ. In nucleotides, the CDR3 is TGCGCCAGCAGCTTTTGGGGACCACCCTTCGGAGATACGCAGTATTTT. Translation: CASSFWGPPFGDTQYF.

The chain carries TRBV19 and TRBJ1-2; no firm D call. V was cut by 3 bases and J by 0 bases, with 14 bases left in between. The CDR3 contains 16 residues. Germline assignment: CDR1 LNHDA and CDR2 SQIVND (reference sequence). DNA of the CDR3: TGTGCCAGTAGTATTAATCGGGGAACCTCTAACTATGGCTACACCTTC. The encoded protein is CASSINRGTSNYGYTF.

The gene calls are TRBV29-1 and TRBJ1-5; TRBD1 might be the D (5 bases). With 4 bases removed from V and 4 bases from J, the gap between germline ends came to 14 bases. Germline values: CDR1 SQVTM, CDR2 ANQGSEA. The CDR3 runs to 14 residues. The CDR3 DNA reads TGCAGCGTTGCCGGGACGGGATTTAATCAGCCCCAGCATTTT. Amino acids: CSVAGTGFNQPQHF.

The rearrangement links TRBV7-9 to TRBJ2-6; TRBD1 aligns across 10 bases. The germline V gene encodes CDR1 SEHNR and CDR2 FQNEAQ (reference sequence). The trim removed 5 bases at V and 0 bases at J, leaving 10 bases unmatched. The CDR3 totals 19 residues. The CDR3 region has the DNA TGTGCCAGCAGCCCTCCGTTTAGGACAGGGGGCTCTGGGGCCAACGTCCTGACTTTC. Its translation is CASSPPFRTGGSGANVLTF.

The V gene is TRBV2, the J gene TRBJ2-5; D gene ambiguous. V was cut by 6 bases and J by 7 bases, with 21 bases left in between. This CDR3 spans 15 amino acids. CDR1 is SNHLY and CDR2 is FYNNEI in the germline V gene. The CDR3 region is CASRSTGNSKGTQYF. The CDR3 bases are TGTGCCAGCAGGTCGACTGGCAATTCCAAAGGGACCCAGTACTTC.

The chain joins TRBV5-1 to TRBJ2-5; 8 bases fit TRBD2. The ends lost 4 bases at V and 2 bases at J; junction bases unmatched: 7. Germline CDR1 is SGHRS and CDR2 is YFSETQ. There are 15 residues in the CDR3. This CDR3 reads CASSRSGDSQETQYF. The CDR3 nucleotides read TGCGCCAGCAGCCGTAGCGGGGACTCGCAAGAGACCCAGTACTTC.

V is TRBV29-1 and J is TRBJ1-2; TRBD1 matches 7 bases. V lost 2 bases and J lost 8; bases outside the gene matches: 14. Germline values: CDR1 SQVTM, CDR2 ANQGSEA. CDR3 size: 15 residues. CDR3 loop: CSVEKRHRGRRGYTF. The CDR3 DNA follows: TGCAGCGTTGAAAAGAGGCATAGGGGGCGCAGGGGCTACACCTTC.

V is TRBV18 and J is TRBJ1-2, with TRBD1 identical over 7 bases. The J segment lost 3 bases and the V segment lost 3 bases, leaving 4 bases of the junction unmatched. The CDR3 consists of 14 residues. Germline CDR1 KGHSH, CDR2 LQKENI. The CDR3 loop reads CASSPSGGDYGYTF. CDR3 coding DNA: TGTGCCAGCTCACCCTCAGGGGGGGACTATGGCTACACCTTC.

This sequence joins TRBV29-1 and TRBJ1-3; D gene ambiguous. Germline CDR1 SQVTM, CDR2 ANQGSEA. The CDR3 consists of 11 residues. V lost 4 bases, J lost 3 bases, and 4 bases lay in between. CDR3 loop: CSVVSGNTIYF. In nucleotides, the CDR3 is TGCAGCGTTGTCAGTGGAAACACCATATATTTT.

The CDR3 DNA sequence: TGTGCTAGTGGTTTGGTACGAGCGTACACAGATACGCAGTATTTT. Amino acid sequence: CASGLVRAYTDTQYF. The chain couples TRBV12-5 to TRBJ2-3, with D uncertain. Trimming removed 0 bases from V and 2 bases from J, with 9 bases in between. Germline V gene sequence: CDR1 LGHNT, CDR2 FRNRAP. This CDR3 is built from 15 residues. The variable domain in full, with the rest retrieved from reference TRBV12-5 and TRBJ2-3, is DARVTQTPRHKVTEMGQEVTMRCQPILGHNTVFWYRQTMMQGLELLAYFRNRAPLDDSGMPKDRFSAEMPDATLATLKIQPSEPRDSAVYFCASGLVRAYTDTQYFGPGTRLTVL.

V usage is TRBV27 and J usage is TRBJ1-4, with 8 bases aligning to TRBD1. The trim removed 3 bases at V and 7 bases at J, leaving 10 bases unmatched. Germline assignment: CDR1 MNHEY and CDR2 SMNVEV (reference sequence). The CDR3 is 16 amino acids. CDR3 region: CASSLIQGAGSEKLFF. The CDR3 DNA follows: TGTGCCAGCAGTTTGATCCAGGGGGCTGGGAGTGAAAAACTGTTTTTT.

The genes are TRBV29-1 and TRBJ2-7; possibly TRBD1 for D (5 bases). Germline CDR1 is SQVTM and CDR2 is ANQGSEA. The CDR3 is made up of 15 amino acids. The V and J ends lost 4 bases and 0 bases respectively, with 16 bases between them. The CDR3 DNA is TGCAGCGTTGTCATGGGGCCTTATACCTCCTACGAGCAGTACTTC. Protein sequence: CSVVMGPYTSYEQYF.

The CDR3 sequence: CAWADRGDSPLHF. DNA for the CDR3: TGTGCCTGGGCCGACAGGGGAGACTCACCCCTCCACTTT. This sequence joins TRBV30 and TRBJ1-6; 8 bases agree with TRBD1. This CDR3 has 13 residues. Germline assignment: CDR1 GTSNPN and CDR2 SVGIG (reference sequence). The J segment lost 10 bases and the V segment lost 5 bases, leaving 7 bases of the junction unmatched.

The gene calls are TRBV7-2 and TRBJ2-7; 8 bases align to TRBD2. The CDR3 is 15 amino acids. Trimming at V came to 5 bases and at J to 7 bases, leaving 13 bases not matched to a gene. Per the germline V gene, CDR1 is SGHTA and CDR2 is FQGNSA. CDR3 residues: CASSLSGGEFREQYF. The CDR3 DNA reads as TGTGCCAGCAGCCTATCGGGGGGGGAATTCAGAGAGCAGTACTTC.

The chain carries TRBV19 and TRBJ2-7, with D perhaps matching TRBD1 or TRBD2 (5 bases each). Germline values: CDR1 LNHDA, CDR2 SQIVND (reference sequence). The CDR3 consists of 13 residues. V was pared by 1 base and J by 9 bases, with 13 bases between. The CDR3 nucleotides are TGTGCCAGTAGTATAGCCTCTTCGGGGCGGCAGTACTTC. Residues: CASSIASSGRQYF.

V gene TRBV5-1 combines with J gene TRBJ2-5; TRBD2 might be the D (6 bases). The germline V gene encodes CDR1 SGHRS and CDR2 YFSETQ. This CDR3 region has 14 residues. Trimming removed 5 bases from V and 5 bases from J, with 16 bases in between. This CDR3 reads CASSFGTPPETQYF. The CDR3 DNA follows: TGCGCCAGCAGTTTCGGGACTCCCCCTGAGACCCAGTACTTC.

This chain connects TRBV6-1 to TRBJ2-5; TRBD1 aligns across 8 bases. V shed 1 base and J 6 bases; nucleotides not matched to a gene: 4. Germline-derived CDR1 and CDR2 are MNHNS and SASEGT. The CDR3 length is 14 residues. DNA of the CDR3: TGTGCCAGCAGTGAAGGGGACAGGTTCAAGACCCAGTACTTC. Its translation: CASSEGDRFKTQYF.

This rearrangement joins TRBV19 to TRBJ1-1; 9 bases agree with TRBD1. Germline loops: CDR1 LNHDA, CDR2 SQIVND (reference sequence). This CDR3 contains 14 residues. V trimming: 3 bases; J trimming: 3 bases; junction bases outside the gene matches: 2. In DNA, the CDR3 is TGTGCCAGTAGTATCTGGACAGGGGACACTGAAGCTTTCTTT. Amino acid sequence: CASSIWTGDTEAFF.

The rearrangement uses TRBV7-9 and TRBJ2-3, with 8 bases identical to TRBD2. With 1 base clipped from V and 5 bases from J, the junction kept 5 bases outside the gene matches. From germline, CDR1 is SEHNR and CDR2 FQNEAQ (reference sequence). This CDR3 spans 15 amino acids. This CDR3 is CASSLGGGRIDTQYF. The CDR3 DNA reads TGTGCCAGCAGCTTAGGGGGCGGGAGGATAGATACGCAGTATTTT.

Details on this clone: The same CDR3 can be traced to other DNA sequences in this sample. CDR3 bases: TGCGCCAGCAGCTCTACCGGGACAGGGGCTGGGGGCTACACCTTC. As protein: CASSSTGTGAGGYTF. The chain carries TRBV5-1 and TRBJ1-2, with 10 nucleotides matching TRBD1. CDR1 and CDR2 (germline): SGHRS, YFSETQ. V lost 3 bases to trimming and J lost 8 bases; unmatched junction nucleotides: 10. The CDR3 is 15 amino acids.